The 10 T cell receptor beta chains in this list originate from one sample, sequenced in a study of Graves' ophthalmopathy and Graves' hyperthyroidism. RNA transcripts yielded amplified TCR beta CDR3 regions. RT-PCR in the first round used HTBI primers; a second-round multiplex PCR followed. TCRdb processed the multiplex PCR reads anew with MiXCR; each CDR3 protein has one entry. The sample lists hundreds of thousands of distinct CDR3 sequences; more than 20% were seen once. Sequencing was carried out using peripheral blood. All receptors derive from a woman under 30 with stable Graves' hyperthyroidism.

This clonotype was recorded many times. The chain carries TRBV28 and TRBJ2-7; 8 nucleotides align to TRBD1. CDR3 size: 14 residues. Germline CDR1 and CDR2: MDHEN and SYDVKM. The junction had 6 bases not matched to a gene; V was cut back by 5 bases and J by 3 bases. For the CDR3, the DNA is TGTGCCAGCAGTCCAGGACAGGGCCACTACGAGCAGTACTTC. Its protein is CASSPGQGHYEQYF.

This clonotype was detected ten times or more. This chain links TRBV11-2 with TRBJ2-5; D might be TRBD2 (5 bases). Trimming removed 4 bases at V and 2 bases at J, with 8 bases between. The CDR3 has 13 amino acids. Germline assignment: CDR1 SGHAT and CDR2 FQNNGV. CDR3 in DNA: TGTGCCAGCAGCTCTCCGGGACAAGAGACCCAGTACTTC. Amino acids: CASSSPGQETQYF.

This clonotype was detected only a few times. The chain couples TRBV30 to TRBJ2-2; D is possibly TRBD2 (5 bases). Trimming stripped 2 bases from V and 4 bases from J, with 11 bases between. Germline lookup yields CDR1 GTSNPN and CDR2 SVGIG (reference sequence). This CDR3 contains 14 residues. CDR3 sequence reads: CAWSSAGGTGELFF. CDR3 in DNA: TGTGCCTGGAGTTCGGCAGGAGGCACCGGGGAGCTGTTTTTT.

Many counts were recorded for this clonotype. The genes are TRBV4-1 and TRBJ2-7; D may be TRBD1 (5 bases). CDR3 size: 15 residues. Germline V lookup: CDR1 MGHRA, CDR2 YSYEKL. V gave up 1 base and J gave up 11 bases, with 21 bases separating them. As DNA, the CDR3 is TGCGCCAGCAGCCAAGGTGTCGCAGGGTTGAAGGTTAAGTACTTC. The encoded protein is CASSQGVAGLKVKYF.

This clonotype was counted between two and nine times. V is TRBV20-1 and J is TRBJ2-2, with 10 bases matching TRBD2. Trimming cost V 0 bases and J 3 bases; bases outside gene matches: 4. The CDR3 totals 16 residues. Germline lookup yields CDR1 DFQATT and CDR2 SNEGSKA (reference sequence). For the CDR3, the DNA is TGCAGTGCTAGAGATTACAGCGGGGGGGACACCGGGGAGCTGTTTTTT. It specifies CSARDYSGGDTGELFF.

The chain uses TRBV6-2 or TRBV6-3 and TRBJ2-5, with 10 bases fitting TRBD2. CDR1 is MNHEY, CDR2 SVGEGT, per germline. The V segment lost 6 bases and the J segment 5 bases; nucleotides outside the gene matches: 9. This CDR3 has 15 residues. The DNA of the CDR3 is TGTGCCAGCAGGCACAGCGGGAGGGCTTGGGAGACCCAGTACTTC. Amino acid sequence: CASRHSGRAWETQYF.

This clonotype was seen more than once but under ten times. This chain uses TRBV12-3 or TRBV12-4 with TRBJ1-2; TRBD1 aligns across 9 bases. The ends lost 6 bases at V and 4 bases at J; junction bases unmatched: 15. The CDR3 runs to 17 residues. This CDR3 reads CASSLHGQGMGGYGYTF. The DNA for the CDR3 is TGTGCCAGCAGCCTTCACGGACAGGGGATGGGAGGCTATGGCTACACCTTC.

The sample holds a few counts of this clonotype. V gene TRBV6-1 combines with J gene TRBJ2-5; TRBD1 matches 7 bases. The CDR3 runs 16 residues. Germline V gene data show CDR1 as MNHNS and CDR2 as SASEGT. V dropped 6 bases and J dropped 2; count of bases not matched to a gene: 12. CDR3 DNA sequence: TGTGCCAGCAGCAATACAGGGGTGACCGCACAAGAGACCCAGTACTTC. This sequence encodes CASSNTGVTAQETQYF.

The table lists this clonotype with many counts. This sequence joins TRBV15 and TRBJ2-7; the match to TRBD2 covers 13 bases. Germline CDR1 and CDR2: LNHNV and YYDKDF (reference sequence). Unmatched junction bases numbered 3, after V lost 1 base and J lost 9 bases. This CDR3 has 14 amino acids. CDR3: CATSRAGTSGMQYF. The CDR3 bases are TGTGCCACCAGCAGAGCCGGGACTAGCGGGATGCAGTACTTC.

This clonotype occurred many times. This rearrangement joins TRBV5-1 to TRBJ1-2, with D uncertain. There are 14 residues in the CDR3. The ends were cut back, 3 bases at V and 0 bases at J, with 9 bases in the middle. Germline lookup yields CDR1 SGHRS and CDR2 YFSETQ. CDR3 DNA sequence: TGCGCCAGCAGCTGGGAGCGTGCTAACTATGGCTACACCTTC. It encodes CASSWERANYGYTF.